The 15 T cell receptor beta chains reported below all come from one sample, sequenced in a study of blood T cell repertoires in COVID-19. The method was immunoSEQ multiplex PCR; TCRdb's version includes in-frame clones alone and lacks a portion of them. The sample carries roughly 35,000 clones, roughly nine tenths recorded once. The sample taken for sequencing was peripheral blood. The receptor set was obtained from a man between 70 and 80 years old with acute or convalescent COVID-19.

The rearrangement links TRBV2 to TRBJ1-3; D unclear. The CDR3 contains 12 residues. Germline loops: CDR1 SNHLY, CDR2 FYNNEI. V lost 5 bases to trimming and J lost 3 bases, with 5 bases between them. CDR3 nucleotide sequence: TGTGCCAGCAGTCCCAGTGGAAACACCATATATTTT. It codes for CASSPSGNTIYF.

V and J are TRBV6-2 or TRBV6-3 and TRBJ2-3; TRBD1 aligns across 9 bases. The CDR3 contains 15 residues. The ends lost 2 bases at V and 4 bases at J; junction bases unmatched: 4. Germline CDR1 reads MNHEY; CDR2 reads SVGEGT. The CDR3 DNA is TGTGCCAGCAGTTACCCGCGGACAGGGGCAGATACGCAGTATTTT. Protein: CASSYPRTGADTQYF.

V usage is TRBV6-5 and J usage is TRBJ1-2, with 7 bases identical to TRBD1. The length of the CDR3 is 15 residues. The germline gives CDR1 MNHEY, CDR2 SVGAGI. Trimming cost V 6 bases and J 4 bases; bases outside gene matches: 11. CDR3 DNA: TGTGCCAGCAGCATCTATGGGGACAGTCCCTATGGCTACACCTTC. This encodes CASSIYGDSPYGYTF.

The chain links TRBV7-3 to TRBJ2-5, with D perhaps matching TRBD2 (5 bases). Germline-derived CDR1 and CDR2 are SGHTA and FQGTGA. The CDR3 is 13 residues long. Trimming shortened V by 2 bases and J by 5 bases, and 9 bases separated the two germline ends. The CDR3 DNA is TGTGCCAGCAGCTTAGAGGGTAGGGAGACCCAGTACTTC. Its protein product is CASSLEGRETQYF.

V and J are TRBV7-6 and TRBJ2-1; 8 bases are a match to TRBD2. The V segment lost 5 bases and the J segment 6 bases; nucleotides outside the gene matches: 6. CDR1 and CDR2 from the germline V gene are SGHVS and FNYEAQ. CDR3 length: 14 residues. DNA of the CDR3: TGTGCCAGCAGCGCGGGACTAGTGGGCAATGAGCAGTTCTTC. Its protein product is CASSAGLVGNEQFF.

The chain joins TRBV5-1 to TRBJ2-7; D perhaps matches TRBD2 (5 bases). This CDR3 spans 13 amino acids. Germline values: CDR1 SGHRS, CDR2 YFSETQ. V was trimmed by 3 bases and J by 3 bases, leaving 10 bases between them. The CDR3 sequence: CASSSDGGYEQYF. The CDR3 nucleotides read TGCGCCAGCAGCTCTGACGGAGGCTACGAGCAGTACTTC.

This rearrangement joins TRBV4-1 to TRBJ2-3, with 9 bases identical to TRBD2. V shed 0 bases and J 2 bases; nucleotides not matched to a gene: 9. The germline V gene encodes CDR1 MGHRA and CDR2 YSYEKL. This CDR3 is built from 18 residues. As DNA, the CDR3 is TGCGCCAGCAGCCAAGATCCAGGTAGCGGGGGACACACAGATACGCAGTATTTT. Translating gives CASSQDPGSGGHTDTQYF.

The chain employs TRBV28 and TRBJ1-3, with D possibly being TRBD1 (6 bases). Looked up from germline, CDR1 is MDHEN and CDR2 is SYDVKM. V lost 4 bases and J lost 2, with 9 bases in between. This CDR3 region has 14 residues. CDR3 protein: CASSSYRAGNTIYF. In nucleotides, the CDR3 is TGTGCCAGCAGTTCCTACAGGGCTGGAAACACCATATATTTT.

CDR3 coding DNA: TGTGCCAGCAGCTTAGTGGGACAGGGGTCCTACGAGCAGTACTTC. It encodes CASSLVGQGSYEQYF. The gene calls are TRBV11-2 and TRBJ2-7; 10 bases are shared with TRBD1. Germline lookup yields CDR1 SGHAT and CDR2 FQNNGV. Unmatched junction bases numbered 1, after V lost 1 base and J lost 1 base. The CDR3 length is 15 residues.

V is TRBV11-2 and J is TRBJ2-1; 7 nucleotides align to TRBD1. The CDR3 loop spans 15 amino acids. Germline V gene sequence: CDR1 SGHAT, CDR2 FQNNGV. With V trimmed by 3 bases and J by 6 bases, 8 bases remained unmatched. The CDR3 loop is CASSLLTWTGNEQFF. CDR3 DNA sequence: TGTGCCAGCAGCTTGTTGACCTGGACAGGCAATGAGCAGTTCTTC.

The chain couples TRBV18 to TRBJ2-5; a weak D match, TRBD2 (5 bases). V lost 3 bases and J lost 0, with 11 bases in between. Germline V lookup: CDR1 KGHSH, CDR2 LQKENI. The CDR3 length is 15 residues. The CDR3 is CASSPREADQETQYF. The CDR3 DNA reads TGTGCCAGCTCACCCCGCGAAGCGGACCAAGAGACCCAGTACTTC.

The CDR3 is CASSVEGQGEKLFF. The CDR3 bases are TGTGCCAGCAGCGTAGAAGGACAGGGGGAAAAACTGTTTTTT. The chain recombines TRBV9 with TRBJ1-4, with 9 bases aligning to TRBD1. The V gene's germline CDR1 is SGDLS and CDR2 YYNGEE. J was trimmed by 8 bases and V by 0 bases; bases with no gene match: 2. The CDR3 is made up of 14 amino acids.

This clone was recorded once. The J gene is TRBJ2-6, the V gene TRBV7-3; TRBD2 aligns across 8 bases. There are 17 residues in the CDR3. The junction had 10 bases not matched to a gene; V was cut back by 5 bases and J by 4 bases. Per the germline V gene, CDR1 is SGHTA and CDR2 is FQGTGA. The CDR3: CASSRIAGGGGANVLTF. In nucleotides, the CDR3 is TGTGCCAGCAGCCGGATCGCGGGGGGCGGAGGGGCCAACGTCCTGACTTTC.

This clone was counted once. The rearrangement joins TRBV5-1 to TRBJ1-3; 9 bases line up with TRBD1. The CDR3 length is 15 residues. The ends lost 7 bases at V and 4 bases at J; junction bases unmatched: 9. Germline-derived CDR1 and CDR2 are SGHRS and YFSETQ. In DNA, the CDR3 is TGCGCCAGCCAAACAGGGGGCTCGGGAGGAAACACCATATATTTT. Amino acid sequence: CASQTGGSGGNTIYF.

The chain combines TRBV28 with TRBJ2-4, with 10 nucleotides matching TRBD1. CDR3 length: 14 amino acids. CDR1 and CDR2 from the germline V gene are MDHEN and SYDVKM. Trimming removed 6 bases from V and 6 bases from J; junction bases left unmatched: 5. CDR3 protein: CASRPTGGGNIQYF. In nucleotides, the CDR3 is TGTGCCAGCAGGCCGACAGGGGGCGGAAACATTCAGTACTTC.